This T cell receptor (beta chain) derives from a study of vaccination effects on CD4 cells after COVID-19. A note on this clone: Its antigen is currently unknown.

V shed 3 bases and J shed 4 bases, with 15 bases lying between them. This CDR3 comprises 15 residues. Germline V gene lookup returns CDR1 LGHDT and CDR2 YNNKEL (reference sequence). Viral peptide pool expansion of antigen-specific CD4+ T cells preceded sequencing in the ViraFEST assay. Researchers isolated CD4+ T cells once 9 to 11 days of culture had elapsed. It was two doses of either the BNT162b2 or mRNA-1273 vaccine that participants received. Profiled with immunoSEQ multiplex PCR; TCRdb holds only in-frame clones, not every one. This table has over 30,000 clones, roughly 86% appearing once. Findings and limits, study-wide: Marked contraction was observed in infection-induced and vaccine-induced clones late after vaccination.

The chain uses TRBV3-1 (or the pseudogene TRBV3-2) and TRBJ1-2, with D maybe TRBD1 (6 bases). This TCR was sampled from a human donor who received a COVID-19 vaccine. Some clones in this sample may be carry-over from other donors' samples. This specimen was CD4+ T cells from PBMCs cultured with HCoV-NL63 spike peptides, taken after COVID-19 vaccination. DNA of the CDR3: TGTGCCAGCAGCCAGGCCCGGGGGGCAGGCTATGGCTACACCTTC. Residues: CASSQARGAGYGYTF.